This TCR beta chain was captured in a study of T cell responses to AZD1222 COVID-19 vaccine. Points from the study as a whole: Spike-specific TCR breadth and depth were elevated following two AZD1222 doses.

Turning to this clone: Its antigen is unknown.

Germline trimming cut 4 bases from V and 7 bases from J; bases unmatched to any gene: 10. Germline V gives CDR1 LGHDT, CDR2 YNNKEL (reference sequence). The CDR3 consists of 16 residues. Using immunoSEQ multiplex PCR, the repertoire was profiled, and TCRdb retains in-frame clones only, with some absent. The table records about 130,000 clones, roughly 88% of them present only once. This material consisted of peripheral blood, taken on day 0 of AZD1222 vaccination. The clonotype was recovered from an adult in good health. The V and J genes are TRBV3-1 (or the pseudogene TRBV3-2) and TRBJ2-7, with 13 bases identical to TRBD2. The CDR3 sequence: CASSPAGLAGIGEQYF. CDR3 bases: TGTGCCAGCAGCCCAGCGGGACTAGCGGGAATTGGGGAGCAGTACTTC.